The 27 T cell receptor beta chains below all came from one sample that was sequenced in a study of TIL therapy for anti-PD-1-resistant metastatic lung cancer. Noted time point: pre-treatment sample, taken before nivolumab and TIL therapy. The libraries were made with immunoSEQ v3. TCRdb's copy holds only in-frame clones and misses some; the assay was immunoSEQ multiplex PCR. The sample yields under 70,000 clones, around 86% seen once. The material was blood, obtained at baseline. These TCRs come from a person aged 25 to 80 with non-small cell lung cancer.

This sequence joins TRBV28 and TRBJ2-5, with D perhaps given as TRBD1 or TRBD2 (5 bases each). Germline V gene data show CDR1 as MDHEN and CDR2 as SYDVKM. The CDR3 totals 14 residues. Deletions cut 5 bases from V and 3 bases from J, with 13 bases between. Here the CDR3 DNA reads TGTGCCAGCAGTATCCCGGGACGGAAAGAGACCCAGTACTTC. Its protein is CASSIPGRKETQYF. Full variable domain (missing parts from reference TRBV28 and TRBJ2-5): DVKVTQSSRYLVKRTGEKVFLECVQDMDHENMFWYRQDPGLGLRLIYFSYDVKMKEKGDIPEGYSVSREKKERFSLILESASTNQTSMYLCASSIPGRKETQYFGPGTRLLVL.

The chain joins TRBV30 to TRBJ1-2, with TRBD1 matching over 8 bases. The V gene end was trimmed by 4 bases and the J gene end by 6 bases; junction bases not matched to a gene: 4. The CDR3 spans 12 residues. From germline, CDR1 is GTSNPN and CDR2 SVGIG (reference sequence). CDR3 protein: CAWTGQGDGYTF. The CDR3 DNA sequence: TGTGCCTGGACTGGACAGGGCGATGGCTACACCTTC.

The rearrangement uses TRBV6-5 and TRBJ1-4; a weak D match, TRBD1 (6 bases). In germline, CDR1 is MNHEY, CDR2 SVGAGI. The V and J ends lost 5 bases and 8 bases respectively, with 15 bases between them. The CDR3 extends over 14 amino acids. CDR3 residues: CASSRGGFSEKLFF. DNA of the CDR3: TGTGCCAGCAGTCGAGGGGGGTTTTCGGAAAAACTGTTTTTT.

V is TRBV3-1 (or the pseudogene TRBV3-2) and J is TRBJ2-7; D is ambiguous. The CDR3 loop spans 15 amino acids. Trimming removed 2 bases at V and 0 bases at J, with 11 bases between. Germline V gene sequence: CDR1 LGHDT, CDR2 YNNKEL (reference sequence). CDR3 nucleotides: TGTGCCAGCAGCCAATTCTCCGGCGGCTCCTACGAGCAGTACTTC. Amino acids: CASSQFSGGSYEQYF.

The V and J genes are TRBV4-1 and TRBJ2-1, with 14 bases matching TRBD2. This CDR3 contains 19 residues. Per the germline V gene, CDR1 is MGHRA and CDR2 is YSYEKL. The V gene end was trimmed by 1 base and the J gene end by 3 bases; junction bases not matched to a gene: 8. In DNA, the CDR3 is TGCGCCAGCAGCCAAGCTGGGACTAGCGGGAGAAAGATCTACAATGAGCAGTTCTTC. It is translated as CASSQAGTSGRKIYNEQFF.

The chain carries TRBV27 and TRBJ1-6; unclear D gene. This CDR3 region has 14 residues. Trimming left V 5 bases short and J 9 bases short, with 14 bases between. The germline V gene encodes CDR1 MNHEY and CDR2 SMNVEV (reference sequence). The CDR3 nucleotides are TGTGCCAGCAGTCTTCGGACGGCCATTTCACCCCTCCACTTT. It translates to CASSLRTAISPLHF.

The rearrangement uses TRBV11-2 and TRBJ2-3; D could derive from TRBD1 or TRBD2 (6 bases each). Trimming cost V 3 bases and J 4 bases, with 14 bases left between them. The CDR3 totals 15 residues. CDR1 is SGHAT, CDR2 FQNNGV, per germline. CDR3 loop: CASSFSEGGADTQYF. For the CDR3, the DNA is TGTGCCAGCAGCTTCTCGGAGGGGGGCGCAGATACGCAGTATTTT.

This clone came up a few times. DNA of the CDR3: TGTGCCTGGAGCCAGGGACAGACCGGCTACGAGCAGTACTTC. Protein product: CAWSQGQTGYEQYF. The rearrangement uses TRBV30 and TRBJ2-7, with 7 bases matching TRBD1. This CDR3 is 14 amino acids long. From germline, CDR1 is GTSNPN and CDR2 SVGIG (reference sequence). With V trimmed by 3 bases and J by 3 bases, 8 bases remained unmatched.

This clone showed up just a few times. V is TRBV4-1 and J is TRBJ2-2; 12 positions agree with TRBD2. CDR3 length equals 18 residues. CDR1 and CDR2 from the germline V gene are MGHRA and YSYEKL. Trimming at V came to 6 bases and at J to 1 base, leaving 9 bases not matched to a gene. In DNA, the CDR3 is TGCGCCAGCAGTCATGCTAGCGGGAGGGCCAAGAACACCGGGGAGCTGTTTTTT. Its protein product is CASSHASGRAKNTGELFF.

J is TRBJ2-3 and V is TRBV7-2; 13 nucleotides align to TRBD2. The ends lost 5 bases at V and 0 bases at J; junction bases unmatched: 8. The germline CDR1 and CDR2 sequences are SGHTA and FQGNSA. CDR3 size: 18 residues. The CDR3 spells CASSLTSGRGPSTDTQYF. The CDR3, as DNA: TGTGCCAGCAGCCTAACTAGCGGGAGGGGGCCTAGCACAGATACGCAGTATTTT.

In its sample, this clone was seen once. DNA for the CDR3: TGTGCCAGCAGCCCCATATCCTACGAGCAGTACTTC. Protein product: CASSPISYEQYF. The chain couples TRBV7-9 to TRBJ2-7; the D is unclear. Germline values: CDR1 SEHNR, CDR2 FQNEAQ (reference sequence). The ends were cut back, 5 bases at V and 1 base at J, with 6 bases in the middle. The CDR3 contains 12 residues.

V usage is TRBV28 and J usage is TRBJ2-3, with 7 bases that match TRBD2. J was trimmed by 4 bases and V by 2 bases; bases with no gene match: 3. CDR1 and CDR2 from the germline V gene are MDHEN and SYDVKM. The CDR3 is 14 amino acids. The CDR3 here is CASSLMGRADTQYF. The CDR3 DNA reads TGTGCCAGCAGTTTAATGGGGAGGGCAGATACGCAGTATTTT.

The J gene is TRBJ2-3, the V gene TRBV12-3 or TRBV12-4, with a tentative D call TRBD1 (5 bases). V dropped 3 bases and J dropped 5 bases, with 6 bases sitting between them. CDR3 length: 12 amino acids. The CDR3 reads CASSFGQDTQYF. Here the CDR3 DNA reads TGTGCCAGCAGTTTTGGACAAGATACGCAGTATTTT.

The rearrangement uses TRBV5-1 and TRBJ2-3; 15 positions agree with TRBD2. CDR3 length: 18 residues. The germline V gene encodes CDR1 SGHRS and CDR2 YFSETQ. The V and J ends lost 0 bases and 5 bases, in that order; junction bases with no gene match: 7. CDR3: CASSLGGLAGGSGDTQYF. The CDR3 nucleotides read TGCGCCAGCAGCTTGGGGGGACTAGCGGGAGGCAGTGGAGATACGCAGTATTTT.

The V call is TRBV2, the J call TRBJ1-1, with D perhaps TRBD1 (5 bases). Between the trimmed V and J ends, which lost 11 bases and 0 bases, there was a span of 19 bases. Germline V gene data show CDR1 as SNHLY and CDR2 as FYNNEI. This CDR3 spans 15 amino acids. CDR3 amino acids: CARNLDDRMNTEAFF. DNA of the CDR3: TGTGCCCGCAACCTAGACGACAGAATGAACACTGAAGCTTTCTTT.

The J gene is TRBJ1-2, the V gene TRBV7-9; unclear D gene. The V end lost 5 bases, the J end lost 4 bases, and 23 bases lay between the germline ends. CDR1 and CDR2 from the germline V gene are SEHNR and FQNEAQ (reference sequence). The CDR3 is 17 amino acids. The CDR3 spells CASSPRPTYLDSYGYTF. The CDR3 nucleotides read TGTGCCAGCAGCCCACGGCCGACATACCTGGATTCCTATGGCTACACCTTC.

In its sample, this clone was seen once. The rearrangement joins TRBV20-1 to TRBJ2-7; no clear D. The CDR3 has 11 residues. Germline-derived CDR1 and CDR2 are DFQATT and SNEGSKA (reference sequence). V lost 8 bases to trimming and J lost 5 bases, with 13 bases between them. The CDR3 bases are TGCAGTTCTCGGGTTAAGGACGAGCAGTACTTC. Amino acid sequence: CSSRVKDEQYF.

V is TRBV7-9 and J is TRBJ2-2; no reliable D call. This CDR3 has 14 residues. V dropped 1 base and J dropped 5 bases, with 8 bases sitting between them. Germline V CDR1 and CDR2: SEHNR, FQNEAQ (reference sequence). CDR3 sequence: CASSLEWPTGELFF. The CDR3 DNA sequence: TGTGCCAGCAGCTTAGAATGGCCTACCGGGGAGCTGTTTTTT.

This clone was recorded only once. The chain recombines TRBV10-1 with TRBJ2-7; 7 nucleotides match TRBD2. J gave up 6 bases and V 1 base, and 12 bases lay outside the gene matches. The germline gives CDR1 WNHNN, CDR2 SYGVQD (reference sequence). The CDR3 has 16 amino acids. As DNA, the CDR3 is TGCGCCAGCAGTGAGTGGCGGGTTGCGGGAGTTGTCGAGCAGTACTTC. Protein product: CASSEWRVAGVVEQYF.

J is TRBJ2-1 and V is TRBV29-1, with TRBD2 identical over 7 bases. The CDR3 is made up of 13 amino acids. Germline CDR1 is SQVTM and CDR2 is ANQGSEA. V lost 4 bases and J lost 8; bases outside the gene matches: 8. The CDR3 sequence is CSVAHGLGYEQFF. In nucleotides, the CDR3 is TGCAGCGTTGCACACGGACTAGGGTATGAGCAGTTCTTC.

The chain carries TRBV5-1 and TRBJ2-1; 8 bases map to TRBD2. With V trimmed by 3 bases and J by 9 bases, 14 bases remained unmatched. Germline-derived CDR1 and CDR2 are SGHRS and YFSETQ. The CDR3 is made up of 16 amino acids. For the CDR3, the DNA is TGCGCCAGCAGCTCCCAGGGAGCGGGAGTTATTAGTGAGCAGTTCTTC. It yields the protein CASSSQGAGVISEQFF.

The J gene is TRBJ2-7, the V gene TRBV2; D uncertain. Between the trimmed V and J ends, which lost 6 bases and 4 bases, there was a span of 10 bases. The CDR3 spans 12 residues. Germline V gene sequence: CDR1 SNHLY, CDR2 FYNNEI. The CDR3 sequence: CASRNGPYEQYF. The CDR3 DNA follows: TGTGCCAGCAGAAACGGGCCTTACGAGCAGTACTTC. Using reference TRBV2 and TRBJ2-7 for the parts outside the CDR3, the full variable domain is EPEVTQTPSHQVTQMGQEVILRCVPISNHLYFYWYRQILGQKVEFLVSFYNNEISEKSEIFDDQFSVERPDGSNFTLKIRSTKLEDSAMYFCASRNGPYEQYFGPGTRLTVT.

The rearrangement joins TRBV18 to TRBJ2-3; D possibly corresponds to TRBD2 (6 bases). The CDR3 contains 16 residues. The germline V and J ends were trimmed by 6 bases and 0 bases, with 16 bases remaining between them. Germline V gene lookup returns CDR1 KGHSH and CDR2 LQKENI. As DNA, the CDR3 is TGTGCCAGCTCCCCCCGAGGGAGCGGGAGCACAGATACGCAGTATTTT. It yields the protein CASSPRGSGSTDTQYF.

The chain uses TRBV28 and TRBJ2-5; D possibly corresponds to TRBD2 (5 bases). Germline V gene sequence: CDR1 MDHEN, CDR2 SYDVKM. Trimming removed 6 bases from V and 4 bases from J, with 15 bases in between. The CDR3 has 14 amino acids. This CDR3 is CASRNGPRGETQYF. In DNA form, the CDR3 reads TGTGCCAGCAGGAATGGCCCCCGGGGAGAGACCCAGTACTTC.

DNA of the CDR3: TGTGCCAGCACCCTTGGACCTAGCGGACGCACAGATACGCAGTATTTT. The encoded protein is CASTLGPSGRTDTQYF. The chain recombines TRBV28 with TRBJ2-3, with 7 bases that match TRBD2. Unmatched junction bases numbered 11, after V lost 7 bases and J lost 1 base. CDR3 length: 16 residues. Germline values: CDR1 MDHEN, CDR2 SYDVKM.

CDR3 coding DNA: TGTGCCAGCAGTTTTATCGGACTAGCGGAGAACAATGAGCAGTTCTTC. Translated: CASSFIGLAENNEQFF. The rearrangement uses TRBV27 and TRBJ2-1, with 10 bases that match TRBD2. Germline V gene data show CDR1 as MNHEY and CDR2 as SMNVEV (reference sequence). V shed 3 bases, J shed 5 bases, and the junction held 7 bases outside the gene matches. The CDR3 runs 16 residues.

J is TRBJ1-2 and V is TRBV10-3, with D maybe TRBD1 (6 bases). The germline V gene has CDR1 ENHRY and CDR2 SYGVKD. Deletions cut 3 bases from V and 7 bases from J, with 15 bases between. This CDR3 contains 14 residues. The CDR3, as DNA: TGTGCCATCAGTGATAGGGGGACCGCTTTTGGCTACACCTTC. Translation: CAISDRGTAFGYTF.